One sample yielded the 6 T cell receptor beta chains listed below, sequenced in a study of blood T cell repertoires in COVID-19. Sequenced by immunoSEQ multiplex PCR; TCRdb stores in-frame clones only, minus some. The repertoire includes approximately 130,000 clones, roughly 80% of them detected once, and around an eighth sits in the top ten. Sequenced material: peripheral blood. The receptors were sampled from a human donor in a cohort sampled during active COVID-19.

The rearrangement uses TRBV18 and TRBJ2-3, with D possibly TRBD1 on 5 matching bases. The CDR3 is 14 residues long. Trimming left V 2 bases short and J 5 bases short, with 11 bases between. Germline loops: CDR1 KGHSH, CDR2 LQKENI. Here the CDR3 DNA reads TGTGCCAGCTCACCAAGTACAGGAGTAGATACGCAGTATTTT. This encodes CASSPSTGVDTQYF.

The CDR3, as DNA: TGTGCCAGCAGTTACTCGAGTGCCTACGGTTTTAACTACGAGCAGTACTTC. Translation: CASSYSSAYGFNYEQYF. The V call is TRBV6-2 or TRBV6-3, the J call TRBJ2-7; no reliable D call. This CDR3 region has 17 residues. The germline V gene encodes CDR1 MNHEY and CDR2 SVGEGT. V gave up 0 bases and J gave up 3 bases, with 18 bases separating them.

This sequence joins TRBV6-2 or TRBV6-3 and TRBJ1-1; no clear D. The CDR3 runs to 16 residues. V lost 1 base, J lost 1 base, and 13 bases lay in between. The germline V gene encodes CDR1 MNHEY and CDR2 SVGEGT. The CDR3 loop reads CASSYYPSVGNTEAFF. CDR3 DNA: TGTGCCAGCAGTTACTACCCCTCGGTCGGGAACACTGAAGCTTTCTTT.

As DNA, the CDR3 is TGTGCCAGTAGTAGGGGGGATATATCTAATGAAAAACTGTTTTTT. It specifies CASSRGDISNEKLFF. V and J are TRBV19 and TRBJ1-4, with D possibly matching TRBD1 (5 bases). The CDR3 extends over 15 amino acids. Germline values: CDR1 LNHDA, CDR2 SQIVND (reference sequence). V lost 4 bases and J lost 3, with 12 bases in between.

The genes are TRBV7-9 and TRBJ2-1, with a tentative D call TRBD1 (6 bases). Germline CDR1 reads SEHNR; CDR2 reads FQNEAQ (reference sequence). The V end was cut by 3 bases, the J end by 0 bases, with 9 bases between. The CDR3 loop spans 15 amino acids. The CDR3 protein is CASSLTGSSYNEQFF. The CDR3 bases are TGTGCCAGCAGCTTGACAGGTAGCTCCTACAATGAGCAGTTCTTC.

This clone was found once. This sequence joins TRBV5-5 and TRBJ1-5; D not certain. Trimming took off 2 bases at V and 2 bases at J, with 14 bases between the two ends. Germline values: CDR1 SGHKS, CDR2 YYEKEE (reference sequence). This CDR3 is 16 amino acids long. The CDR3 nucleotides are TGTGCCAGCAGCTTCGCGTCGGGAGGAGGCAATCAGCCCCAGCATTTT. It yields the protein CASSFASGGGNQPQHF.